The 14 T cell receptor beta chains below all came from one sample that was sequenced in a study of shared clonotypes between healthy human individuals. CD45RO-negative cells were positively selected for CCR7, leaving out terminally differentiated effector memory CD45RA+ cells. Produced via immunoSEQ multiplex PCR; TCRdb's table is partial and in-frame only. The sample lists hundreds of thousands of clones, about 96% occurring once. The material sequenced was naive CD8+ T cells sorted from blood. These receptor sequences come from a woman aged 25 to 39 in good health.

The chain uses TRBV5-1 and TRBJ2-2, with D possibly TRBD1 on 6 matching bases. The ends were cut back, 3 bases at V and 2 bases at J, with 11 bases in the middle. The CDR3 sequence is 15 residues long. Germline V lookup: CDR1 SGHRS, CDR2 YFSETQ. The CDR3 reads CASSSWTDNTGELFF. Written as DNA, the CDR3 is TGCGCCAGCAGCTCCTGGACAGACAACACCGGGGAGCTGTTTTTT.

The chain combines TRBV28 with TRBJ1-2, with 10 bases that match TRBD1. The V gene's germline CDR1 is MDHEN and CDR2 SYDVKM. This CDR3 has 14 amino acids. Germline trimming cut 2 bases from V and 8 bases from J; bases unmatched to any gene: 5. CDR3 in DNA: TGTGCCAGCAGTTTAACCGGGACAGGGGTGGGCTACACCTTC. This codes for CASSLTGTGVGYTF.

In this sample, this clone turned up once. The chain couples TRBV4-1 to TRBJ1-1, with D unresolved. Germline V CDR1 and CDR2: MGHRA, YSYEKL. CDR3 length: 13 residues. Trimming took 2 bases from V and 6 from J, leaving 10 bases between them. The CDR3 nucleotides are TGCGCCAGCAGCCAATCGGGGAGAGCTGAAGCTTTCTTT. This translates into CASSQSGRAEAFF.

The chain couples TRBV4-1 to TRBJ2-1, with 11 bases that match TRBD2. J lost 8 bases, V lost 4 bases, and 7 bases had no gene match. This CDR3 is built from 15 residues. Per germline, CDR1 MGHRA and CDR2 YSYEKL. The CDR3 region is CASSLETSGSHEQFF. CDR3 in DNA: TGCGCCAGCAGCCTTGAAACTAGCGGGAGTCATGAGCAGTTCTTC.

J is TRBJ2-1 and V is TRBV27, with 9 bases lining up with TRBD1. The J segment lost 0 bases and the V segment lost 5 bases, leaving 2 bases of the junction unmatched. This CDR3 is 15 amino acids long. CDR1 and CDR2 from the germline V gene are MNHEY and SMNVEV (reference sequence). The CDR3 here is CASSPTGGSYNEQFF. The CDR3 coding sequence is TGTGCCAGCAGTCCGACAGGGGGCTCCTACAATGAGCAGTTCTTC.

This chain links TRBV30 with TRBJ2-7; D remains unclear. With 0 bases removed from V and 6 bases from J, the gap between germline ends came to 12 bases. The CDR3 contains 13 residues. Germline V gives CDR1 GTSNPN, CDR2 SVGIG (reference sequence). The CDR3 DNA is TGTGCCTGGAGTGTAACAGCCACGGGCGAGCAGTACTTC. It translates to CAWSVTATGEQYF.

This clone was detected once. The chain joins TRBV6-1 to TRBJ2-1, with a possible D match to TRBD2 (5 bases). The germline V gene has CDR1 MNHNS and CDR2 SASEGT. This CDR3 is 14 amino acids long. The germline V and J ends were trimmed by 8 bases and 0 bases, with 11 bases remaining between them. CDR3 sequence: CASVPGGSYNEQFF. The CDR3 nucleotides are TGTGCCAGCGTTCCCGGAGGCTCCTACAATGAGCAGTTCTTC.

V gene TRBV11-2 combines with J gene TRBJ1-1; 9 bases fit TRBD1. Trimming took 4 bases from V and 2 from J; bases not matched to a gene: 11. Germline V gives CDR1 SGHAT, CDR2 FQNNGV. CDR3 length equals 17 residues. This chain's CDR3 is CASSSTGQGFFNTEAFF. As DNA, the CDR3 is TGTGCCAGCAGCTCCACGGGACAGGGTTTCTTTAACACTGAAGCTTTCTTT.

The V call is TRBV6-1, the J call TRBJ1-3; D may be TRBD1 (6 bases). Trimming took 8 bases from V and 0 from J, leaving 8 bases between them. Germline loops: CDR1 MNHNS, CDR2 SASEGT. The CDR3 contains 13 residues. CDR3 residues: CASPDSSGNTIYF. For the CDR3, the DNA is TGTGCCAGCCCGGACAGCTCTGGAAACACCATATATTTT.

This chain joins TRBV9 and TRBJ2-5; the match to TRBD1 covers 7 bases. Germline lookup yields CDR1 SGDLS and CDR2 YYNGEE. CDR3 length: 15 residues. V gave up 0 bases and J gave up 2 bases; unmatched junction bases: 4. This chain's CDR3 is CASSVGGQQQETQYF. For the CDR3, the DNA is TGTGCCAGCAGCGTAGGGGGACAGCAACAAGAGACCCAGTACTTC. Using reference TRBV9 and TRBJ2-5 for the parts outside the CDR3, the full variable domain is DSGVTQTPKHLITATGQRVTLRCSPRSGDLSVYWYQQSLDQGLQFLIQYYNGEERAKGNILERFSAQQFPDLHSELNLSSLELGDSALYFCASSVGGQQQETQYFGPGTRLLVL.

The chain has TRBV10-1 and TRBJ2-1, with 7 positions matching TRBD2. The junction had 4 bases not matched to a gene; V was cut back by 3 bases and J by 2 bases. This CDR3 has 15 amino acids. Germline CDR1 and CDR2: WNHNN and SYGVQD (reference sequence). The CDR3 sequence: CASSEGSGPYNEQFF. The DNA for the CDR3 is TGCGCCAGCAGTGAAGGTAGCGGGCCCTACAATGAGCAGTTCTTC.

This chain connects TRBV11-2 to TRBJ1-3, with D perhaps TRBD1 (6 bases). Germline assignment: CDR1 SGHAT and CDR2 FQNNGV. The length of the CDR3 is 16 residues. With 5 bases removed from V and 0 bases from J, the gap between germline ends came to 14 bases. CDR3 loop: CASSPGAGSSGNTIYF. The CDR3 coding sequence is TGTGCCAGCAGCCCAGGGGCGGGGAGCTCTGGAAACACCATATATTTT.

J is TRBJ2-3 and V is TRBV7-9, with D tentatively TRBD2 (6 bases). Germline assignment: CDR1 SEHNR and CDR2 FQNEAQ (reference sequence). This CDR3 is 14 amino acids long. Trimming took 6 bases from V and 2 from J, leaving 12 bases between them. The CDR3 loop reads CASSPQDYTDTQYF. The CDR3 DNA follows: TGTGCCAGCAGTCCCCAGGACTACACAGATACGCAGTATTTT.

This clone has only a few counts. V and J are TRBV4-1 and TRBJ2-1; 8 bases are a match to TRBD2. The CDR3 length is 20 residues. The J segment lost 5 bases and the V segment lost 3 bases, leaving 21 bases of the junction unmatched. Germline-derived CDR1 and CDR2 are MGHRA and YSYEKL. CDR3 loop: CASSQEDGTSLNLGDNEQFF. The CDR3 DNA reads as TGCGCCAGCAGCCAGGAAGATGGGACTAGTCTAAATCTTGGGGACAATGAGCAGTTCTTC.